The 32 T cell receptor beta chains below come from one sample, sequenced in a study of OX40 agonist ivuxolimab in advanced cancers. Sequencing was performed with immunoSEQ multiplex PCR; in TCRdb, only in-frame clones are kept and a portion is missing. The data show approximately 17,000 clones, more than 75% seen once. The source was CD4+ or CD8+ T cells sorted from blood, collected in a trial of the OX40 agonist ivuxolimab. The receptor source for this set is an adult with an advanced solid tumor such as melanoma, head and neck, liver or kidney cancer.

The chain couples TRBV5-1 to TRBJ2-3; the match to TRBD2 covers 14 bases. The V gene's germline CDR1 is SGHRS and CDR2 YFSETQ. J lost 5 bases, V lost 4 bases, and 3 bases had no gene match. The CDR3 contains 15 residues. CDR3 protein: CASSKGLAGGDTQYF. CDR3 DNA: TGCGCCAGCAGCAAAGGACTAGCGGGAGGAGATACGCAGTATTTT. Filled out from reference TRBV5-1 and TRBJ2-3, the complete variable domain reads KAGVTQTPRYLIKTRGQQVTLSCSPISGHRSVSWYQQTPGQGLQFLFEYFSETQRNKGNFPGRFSGRQFSNSRSEMNVSTLELGDSALYLCASSKGLAGGDTQYFGPGTRLTVL.

The chain carries TRBV29-1 and TRBJ2-1, with TRBD2 as a possible D gene (6 bases). V lost 6 bases and J 4 bases, leaving 25 bases between the germline ends. The CDR3 contains 17 residues. CDR1 is SQVTM, CDR2 ANQGSEA, per germline. This chain's CDR3 is CSVEMGGGVFSYNEQFF. In nucleotides, the CDR3 is TGCAGCGTGGAGATGGGAGGCGGGGTATTTTCTTACAATGAGCAGTTCTTC.

The chain combines TRBV10-3 with TRBJ2-3, with 7 bases lining up with TRBD2. After removal of 3 bases from V and 2 bases from J, the junction contained 8 bases not matched to a gene. CDR1 ENHRY and CDR2 SYGVKD come from the germline V gene. CDR3 length: 16 residues. In DNA form, the CDR3 reads TGTGCCATCAGTGATGGGAGTCTAGCGGACACAGATACGCAGTATTTT. Translation gives CAISDGSLADTDTQYF.

CDR3 DNA: TGTGCCAGCAGCTTGGGACAGGGCTACACCGGGGAGCTGTTTTTT. The encoded protein is CASSLGQGYTGELFF. This chain uses TRBV7-9 with TRBJ2-2, with 9 bases matching TRBD1. The V segment lost 3 bases and the J segment 3 bases; nucleotides outside the gene matches: 2. Germline V gene sequence: CDR1 SEHNR, CDR2 FQNEAQ (reference sequence). The CDR3 length is 15 residues.

A note on this clone: At one end, the junction sequence differs from germline, possibly due to a read error. The rearrangement uses TRBV5-4 and TRBJ1-2; D might be TRBD1 (5 bases). CDR3 length: 14 amino acids. The germline gives CDR1 SGHNT, CDR2 YYREEE (reference sequence). CDR3: CGSKPDSGLYGYTF. The CDR3 DNA sequence: TGTGGCAGCAAACCCGACAGCGGTCTCTATGGCTACACCTTC.

This clone has only a few counts. V is TRBV27 and J is TRBJ2-7; D call uncertain. Looked up from germline, CDR1 is MNHEY and CDR2 is SMNVEV (reference sequence). Trimming left V 6 bases short and J 2 bases short, with 8 bases between. CDR3 length equals 12 residues. CDR3 sequence reads: CASRLTPYEQYF. CDR3 nucleotide sequence: TGTGCCAGCAGACTAACACCCTACGAGCAGTACTTC.

The chain links TRBV5-4 to TRBJ1-4, with D maybe TRBD1 (6 bases). Trimming cost V 0 bases and J 4 bases, with 7 bases left between them. CDR3 length: 14 amino acids. Germline V gives CDR1 SGHNT, CDR2 YYREEE (reference sequence). The CDR3: CASSLGRGNEKLFF. In DNA form, the CDR3 reads TGTGCCAGCAGCTTGGGCAGGGGTAATGAAAAACTGTTTTTT.

Only one count was recorded for this clone. The V call is TRBV10-1, the J call TRBJ1-1; TRBD1 might be the D (6 bases). V was pared by 11 bases and J by 3 bases, with 25 bases between. The CDR3 has 16 amino acids. Germline CDR1 reads WNHNN; CDR2 reads SYGVQD (reference sequence). The CDR3 reads CAGDKIYREGDTEAFF. The CDR3 coding sequence is TGCGCCGGGGACAAGATTTACAGGGAAGGGGACACTGAAGCTTTCTTT.

V is TRBV5-6 and J is TRBJ2-3, with D unresolved. The CDR3 spans 18 residues. V was clipped by 0 bases and J by 0 bases, with 17 bases between them. Germline loops: CDR1 SGHDT, CDR2 YYEEEE. The CDR3 nucleotides are TGTGCCAGCAGCTTGGTCTTCCATCCAGCCGAGAGCACAGATACGCAGTATTTT. Translating it yields CASSLVFHPAESTDTQYF.

CDR3: CASTDTGELFF. As DNA, the CDR3 is TGTGCCAGTACTGACACCGGGGAGCTGTTTTTT. The chain has TRBV19 and TRBJ2-2; D unresolved. The CDR3 extends over 11 amino acids. Germline V gene sequence: CDR1 LNHDA, CDR2 SQIVND (reference sequence). Trimming cost V 7 bases and J 3 bases, with 3 bases left between them.

The V gene is TRBV27, the J gene TRBJ2-1; D not resolved. V shed 3 bases and J shed 0 bases, with 15 bases lying between them. The CDR3 runs to 17 residues. The germline V gene encodes CDR1 MNHEY and CDR2 SMNVEV (reference sequence). The chain's CDR3 is CASSFFRTLGSYNEQFF. The CDR3 region has the DNA TGTGCCAGCAGTTTCTTTAGGACCCTAGGCTCCTACAATGAGCAGTTCTTC.

Notes on this clone: Other DNA sequences within the sample encode an identical CDR3. The chain is built from TRBV7-6 and TRBJ1-5; D gene uncertain. V was pared by 5 bases and J by 1 base, with 6 bases between. Germline assignment: CDR1 SGHVS and CDR2 FNYEAQ. The CDR3 sequence is 13 residues long. CDR3 protein: CASSLDSNQPQHF. In DNA form, the CDR3 reads TGTGCCAGCAGCCTGGACAGCAATCAGCCCCAGCATTTT.

The gene calls are TRBV18 and TRBJ2-7; possibly TRBD1 for D (6 bases). Germline values: CDR1 KGHSH, CDR2 LQKENI. This CDR3 spans 14 amino acids. The germline V and J ends were trimmed by 0 bases and 7 bases, with 13 bases remaining between them. The CDR3 protein is CASSPPETGGEQYF. DNA for the CDR3: TGTGCCAGCTCACCACCCGAGACAGGCGGGGAGCAGTACTTC.

The rearrangement links TRBV6-6 to TRBJ2-5; D is undetermined. This CDR3 contains 14 residues. Trimming left V 2 bases short and J 4 bases short, with 11 bases between. The germline V gene has CDR1 MNHNY and CDR2 SVGAGI (reference sequence). The DNA of the CDR3 is TGTGCCAGCAGTTACCCAGACGGTGGAGAGACCCAGTACTTC. This codes for CASSYPDGGETQYF.

This rearrangement joins TRBV30 to TRBJ1-2, with 10 bases fitting TRBD1. V trimming: 3 bases; J trimming: 6 bases; junction bases outside the gene matches: 7. Germline V CDR1 and CDR2: GTSNPN, SVGIG (reference sequence). The CDR3 runs to 14 residues. The CDR3, as DNA: TGTGCCTGGAGGGGGACAGGGGACAAGGATGGCTACACCTTC. This codes for CAWRGTGDKDGYTF.

V and J are TRBV30 and TRBJ1-2; tentatively, D is TRBD1 (6 bases). The V gene lost 4 bases and the J gene lost 4 bases, with 16 bases spanning the gap. The CDR3 sequence is 14 residues long. The germline V gene encodes CDR1 GTSNPN and CDR2 SVGIG (reference sequence). The CDR3 DNA follows: TGTGCCTGGATCCCGGCAGGGGACTTCTATGGCTACACCTTC. Residues: CAWIPAGDFYGYTF.

This clone was observed a few times. The chain uses TRBV28 and TRBJ1-2, with a weak D call TRBD1 (5 bases). CDR3 size: 16 residues. The V and J ends lost 4 bases and 0 bases respectively, with 15 bases between them. The germline CDR1 and CDR2 sequences are MDHEN and SYDVKM. The CDR3: CASSYPKWGTNYGYTF. In nucleotides, the CDR3 is TGTGCCAGCAGTTACCCTAAGTGGGGGACTAACTATGGCTACACCTTC.

This chain uses TRBV6-1 with TRBJ2-2, with unresolved D. CDR3 length: 14 amino acids. Germline CDR1 is MNHNS and CDR2 is SASEGT. Trimming pared 5 bases from V and 2 bases from J, leaving 9 bases between. The CDR3 protein is CASSSEYNTGELFF. DNA for the CDR3: TGTGCCAGCAGTTCAGAATACAACACCGGGGAGCTGTTTTTT.

The CDR3 DNA follows: TGTGCCAGCAGCTTAAGTGAGGCAGGGGTCTCTGGAAACACCATATATTTT. Amino acids: CASSLSEAGVSGNTIYF. This rearrangement joins TRBV11-2 to TRBJ1-3; maybe TRBD1 (6 bases). V lost 2 bases and J 0 bases, leaving 14 bases between the germline ends. The CDR3 runs 17 residues. In germline, CDR1 is SGHAT, CDR2 FQNNGV.

The V and J genes are TRBV28 and TRBJ1-1; D unclear. V was cut by 5 bases and J by 6 bases, with 13 bases left in between. The germline V gene has CDR1 MDHEN and CDR2 SYDVKM. This CDR3 contains 13 residues. The DNA for the CDR3 is TGTGCCAGCAGTACGAGGGTCCGGGCTGAAGCTTTCTTT. Translating it yields CASSTRVRAEAFF.

V and J are TRBV7-6 and TRBJ1-1, with 7 bases lining up with TRBD1. V lost 4 bases to trimming and J lost 2 bases; unmatched junction nucleotides: 7. The germline gives CDR1 SGHVS, CDR2 FNYEAQ. The CDR3 has 15 residues. The CDR3, as DNA: TGTGCCAGCAGCTGGATGGACAGGTCTAACACTGAAGCTTTCTTT. As protein: CASSWMDRSNTEAFF. The variable domain in full, with the rest retrieved from reference TRBV7-6 and TRBJ1-1, is GAGVSQSPRYKVTKRGQDVALRCDPISGHVSLYWYRQALGQGPEFLTYFNYEAQQDKSGLPNDRFSAERPEGSISTLTIQRTEQRDSAMYRCASSWMDRSNTEAFFGQGTRLTVV.

The chain is built from TRBV28 and TRBJ1-5; D gene ambiguous. Looked up from germline, CDR1 is MDHEN and CDR2 is SYDVKM. This CDR3 has 14 residues. The ends were cut back, 3 bases at V and 0 bases at J, with 6 bases in the middle. This chain's CDR3 is CASSFKNSNQPQHF. Written as DNA, the CDR3 is TGTGCCAGCAGTTTCAAGAATAGCAATCAGCCCCAGCATTTT.

The rearrangement links TRBV19 to TRBJ1-4; the match to TRBD1 covers 7 bases. Per germline, CDR1 LNHDA and CDR2 SQIVND (reference sequence). This CDR3 contains 17 residues. Trimming at V came to 7 bases and at J to 10 bases, leaving 21 bases not matched to a gene. The CDR3 DNA is TGTGCCAGTACCATAGATACGACAGGGTTGAGAGGCGGAAAACTGTTTTTT. It specifies CASTIDTTGLRGGKLFF. Filled out from reference TRBV19 and TRBJ1-4, the complete variable domain reads DGGITQSPKYLFRKEGQNVTLSCEQNLNHDAMYWYRQDPGQGLRLIYYSQIVNDFQKGDIAEGYSVSREKKESFPLTVTSAQKNPTAFYLCASTIDTTGLRGGKLFFGSGTQLSVL.

The genes are TRBV2 and TRBJ2-1; the match to TRBD1 covers 7 bases. Germline CDR1 and CDR2: SNHLY and FYNNEI. There are 14 residues in the CDR3. V shed 6 bases and J 8 bases; nucleotides not matched to a gene: 10. The DNA for the CDR3 is TGTGCCAGCAGGGCAGGGGGTCAAATGTATGAGCAGTTCTTC. Amino acid sequence: CASRAGGQMYEQFF. Filled out from reference TRBV2 and TRBJ2-1, the complete variable domain reads EPEVTQTPSHQVTQMGQEVILRCVPISNHLYFYWYRQILGQKVEFLVSFYNNEISEKSEIFDDQFSVERPDGSNFTLKIRSTKLEDSAMYFCASRAGGQMYEQFFGPGTRLTVL.

The V and J genes are TRBV29-1 and TRBJ1-2; TRBD1 agrees at 9 bases. Germline V gives CDR1 SQVTM, CDR2 ANQGSEA. V gave up 6 bases and J gave up 8 bases; unmatched junction bases: 13. The length of the CDR3 is 14 residues. In DNA, the CDR3 is TGCAGCGTGTTGACCCTACAGGGGGCGACGGGCTACACCTTC. This sequence encodes CSVLTLQGATGYTF.

The rearrangement links TRBV19 to TRBJ2-3; D remains unclear. Deletions cut 5 bases from V and 0 bases from J, with 9 bases between. CDR1 LNHDA and CDR2 SQIVND come from the germline V gene (reference sequence). The CDR3 is 14 residues long. CDR3 amino acids: CASSARPSTDTQYF. The CDR3 nucleotides are TGTGCCAGTAGTGCGAGACCCAGCACAGATACGCAGTATTTT.

The chain links TRBV7-9 to TRBJ2-3; weak D call: TRBD1 (6 bases). CDR1 is SEHNR and CDR2 is FQNEAQ in the germline V gene (reference sequence). The CDR3 length is 15 residues. V was pared by 5 bases and J by 4 bases, with 16 bases between. The CDR3, as DNA: TGTGCCAGCAGCCTAATTCAGGGGCGGGCAGATACGCAGTATTTT. Its protein is CASSLIQGRADTQYF.

This sequence joins TRBV7-2 and TRBJ2-2, with D possibly TRBD2 on 7 matching bases. The CDR3 contains 17 residues. The germline V and J ends were trimmed by 1 base and 3 bases, with 15 bases remaining between them. Per the germline V gene, CDR1 is SGHTA and CDR2 is FQGNSA. CDR3 bases: TGTGCCAGCAGCTTAGGACGAGGGGGGGTTTACACCGGGGAGCTGTTTTTT. It encodes CASSLGRGGVYTGELFF.

The chain joins TRBV7-7 to TRBJ2-1; 10 bases align to TRBD2. Germline V gives CDR1 SSHAT, CDR2 FNYEAQ (reference sequence). CDR3 length: 13 amino acids. V lost 5 bases and J lost 10; bases outside the gene matches: 5. CDR3 DNA: TGTGCCAGCAGCCTACTAGCGGGGCGAGAGCAGTTCTTC. This codes for CASSLLAGREQFF.

The chain is built from TRBV5-1 and TRBJ2-3; TRBD2 matches 8 bases. The CDR3 extends over 17 amino acids. The V gene's germline CDR1 is SGHRS and CDR2 YFSETQ. Trimming cost V 3 bases and J 0 bases; bases outside gene matches: 9. The CDR3 region has the DNA TGCGCCAGCAGCTACCGGTCTAGCGGGTCTAGCACAGATACGCAGTATTTT. Its protein product is CASSYRSSGSSTDTQYF.

The genes are TRBV5-1 and TRBJ2-3, with a possible D match to TRBD2 (5 bases). V dropped 4 bases and J dropped 2 bases, with 11 bases sitting between them. This CDR3 has 14 residues. Germline CDR1 reads SGHRS; CDR2 reads YFSETQ. CDR3 bases: TGCGCCAGCAGCACCCAGCGGCCCACAGATACGCAGTATTTT. Protein: CASSTQRPTDTQYF.

The chain links TRBV28 to TRBJ2-3, with D possibly TRBD2 on 6 matching bases. From germline, CDR1 is MDHEN and CDR2 SYDVKM. The CDR3 consists of 15 residues. With 2 bases removed from V and 0 bases from J, the gap between germline ends came to 9 bases. This chain's CDR3 is CASSLGGMSTDTQYF. The CDR3 nucleotides are TGTGCCAGCAGTTTAGGCGGGATGAGCACAGATACGCAGTATTTT.